What follows describes a single T cell receptor (beta chain). Its antigen is unidentified. Primers: 60 Vbeta forward and 13 Jbeta reverse. The repertoire was sequenced with immunoSEQ multiplex PCR; TCRdb's copy has only in-frame clones and lacks some. Here the sample spans 26,000 or so clones, more than 70% being singletons. This sample was included in a study of cytomegalovirus exposure and HLA in healthy donors. General study results and limits: Exclusion as indistinguishable affected some V segments, including TRBV6-2 and TRBV6-3. One variant, a missense change in DCLRE1C, was linked in a later analysis to TCR beta V- and J-gene trimming. Earlier analysis yielded a pattern in which most TCR beta V segments were productive about 87% or about 30% of the time.

Donors were ostensibly healthy at sampling, although undocumented immune exposures were probable. Germline V gives CDR1 SGHRS, CDR2 YFSETQ. Trimming took off 4 bases at V and 2 bases at J, with 11 bases between the two ends. This CDR3 has 14 residues. The origin of this receptor is a male donor in good health and CMV-seronegative. Sequencing input: PBMCs. This chain joins TRBV5-1 and TRBJ2-3, with D perhaps assigned TRBD1 or TRBD2 (6 bases each). DNA for the CDR3: TGCGCCAGCAGCGTGGGGGGCACCACAGATACGCAGTATTTT. Its protein product is CASSVGGTTDTQYF.